A single sample gave rise to the 28 T cell receptor beta chains below, sequenced in a study of T cell responses to AZD1222 COVID-19 vaccine. Some clones are missing from TCRdb's copy, which holds only in-frame ones; the method was immunoSEQ multiplex PCR. The data contain around 200,000 clones, roughly 94% of them singletons. The sequenced sample was peripheral blood, obtained 28 days after the second AZD1222 dose. The receptors were sampled from an adult who received the AZD1222 COVID-19 vaccine.

This clone was counted once. The rearrangement uses TRBV24-1 and TRBJ1-1; no reliable D call. The CDR3 is made up of 12 amino acids. The V end was cut by 8 bases, the J end by 0 bases, with 6 bases between. The germline V gene has CDR1 KGHDR and CDR2 SFDVKD. The CDR3 DNA reads as TGTGCCACCAAAGGTCTGAACACTGAAGCTTTCTTT. Amino acid sequence: CATKGLNTEAFF.

The J gene is TRBJ1-1, the V gene TRBV6-5; 7 nucleotides line up with TRBD1. Looked up from germline, CDR1 is MNHEY and CDR2 is SVGAGI. Trimming at V came to 6 bases and at J to 1 base, leaving 2 bases not matched to a gene. The CDR3 spans 13 residues. The CDR3 sequence is CASRYRGNTEAFF. CDR3 DNA: TGTGCCAGCAGGTACAGGGGGAACACTGAAGCTTTCTTT.

The chain carries TRBV19 and TRBJ2-5; no definite D call. CDR1 is LNHDA and CDR2 is SQIVND in the germline V gene (reference sequence). The CDR3 covers 12 residues. The ends were cut back, 5 bases at V and 1 base at J, with 5 bases in the middle. The CDR3 reads CASSQTQETQYF. The CDR3 coding sequence is TGTGCCAGTAGTCAAACCCAAGAGACCCAGTACTTC.

The sample holds one count of this clone. J is TRBJ2-1 and V is TRBV18; 8 bases line up with TRBD1. The CDR3 is 16 residues long. V dropped 1 base and J dropped 6; count of bases not matched to a gene: 8. Germline V gene lookup returns CDR1 KGHSH and CDR2 LQKENI. CDR3: CASSPLGGQGRNEQFF. CDR3 sequence (DNA): TGTGCCAGCTCACCACTGGGTGGACAGGGACGCAATGAGCAGTTCTTC.

The chain has TRBV6-5 and TRBJ1-2; D unclear. Germline lookup yields CDR1 MNHEY and CDR2 SVGAGI. The germline V and J ends were trimmed by 2 bases and 6 bases, with 13 bases remaining between them. CDR3 length: 14 residues. In nucleotides, the CDR3 is TGTGCCAGCAGTTACCGTGCCCCAAGCCATGGCTACACCTTC. It encodes CASSYRAPSHGYTF.

The V and J genes are TRBV29-1 and TRBJ2-5; D might be TRBD1 or TRBD2, each matching 6 bases. Trimming took off 3 bases at V and 4 bases at J, with 9 bases between the two ends. Germline assignment: CDR1 SQVTM and CDR2 ANQGSEA. CDR3 size: 12 residues. The CDR3: CSVDRGGETQYF. The CDR3 DNA sequence: TGCAGCGTTGACAGGGGAGGAGAGACCCAGTACTTC.

This sequence joins TRBV5-6 and TRBJ2-7, with D possibly being TRBD1 (6 bases). CDR1 and CDR2 (germline): SGHDT, YYEEEE. The length of the CDR3 is 14 residues. V lost 4 bases, J lost 3 bases, and 14 bases lay in between. CDR3 in DNA: TGTGCCAGCAGCAAATACGGACAGTACTACGAGCAGTACTTC. This gives the protein CASSKYGQYYEQYF.

The gene calls are TRBV4-3 and TRBJ2-7; D is unresolved. The V and J ends lost 4 bases and 3 bases respectively, with 16 bases between them. Germline assignment: CDR1 LGHNA and CDR2 YSLEER. The CDR3 spans 15 residues. The CDR3 bases are TGCGCCAGCAGCCCAGAACCGGCAGACATCTACGAGCAGTACTTC. Encoded protein: CASSPEPADIYEQYF.

The V gene is TRBV5-1, the J gene TRBJ1-2; D gene unclear. The CDR3 loop spans 13 amino acids. Germline-derived CDR1 and CDR2 are SGHRS and YFSETQ. Trimming took 4 bases from V and 4 from J, leaving 11 bases between them. The CDR3 DNA is TGCGCCAGCAGCCAGACGGCTATCTATGGCTACACCTTC. This sequence encodes CASSQTAIYGYTF.

A few counts support this clone. The rearrangement links TRBV7-9 to TRBJ2-7; D is undetermined. This CDR3 is 14 amino acids long. V lost 0 bases and J lost 6, with 12 bases in between. Germline V gene data show CDR1 as SEHNR and CDR2 as FQNEAQ (reference sequence). CDR3 sequence: CASSLALTPGEQYF. As DNA, the CDR3 is TGTGCCAGCAGCTTAGCTCTAACTCCGGGCGAGCAGTACTTC.

This chain links TRBV4-2 with TRBJ1-1; D is unclear. V was pared by 0 bases and J by 7 bases, with 6 bases between. There are 12 residues in the CDR3. The germline CDR1 and CDR2 sequences are LGHNA and YNFKEQ. The CDR3 protein is CASSQEGSEAFF. CDR3 DNA: TGTGCCAGCAGCCAAGAAGGGAGTGAAGCTTTCTTT.

The rearrangement links TRBV7-6 to TRBJ2-1; TRBD2 matches 13 bases. Germline assignment: CDR1 SGHVS and CDR2 FNYEAQ. Trimming at V came to 1 base and at J to 7 bases, leaving 10 bases not matched to a gene. This CDR3 is 18 amino acids long. CDR3 sequence reads: CASSLGFFGLAGANEQFF. The CDR3 DNA sequence: TGTGCCAGCAGCTTAGGCTTCTTTGGACTAGCGGGAGCTAATGAGCAGTTCTTC.

This chain connects TRBV27 to TRBJ2-3, with 14 bases matching TRBD2. Germline V gives CDR1 MNHEY, CDR2 SMNVEV (reference sequence). V shed 5 bases and J 8 bases; nucleotides not matched to a gene: 6. The CDR3 sequence is 15 residues long. The CDR3 DNA follows: TGTGCCAGCAGTAAGACTAGCGGGGGGGATGTTACGCAGTATTTT. Its protein product is CASSKTSGGDVTQYF.

J is TRBJ1-5 and V is TRBV28, with D possibly matching TRBD1 (5 bases). This CDR3 is built from 17 residues. CDR1 and CDR2 (germline): MDHEN, SYDVKM. Deletions cut 1 base from V and 0 bases from J, with 13 bases between. CDR3 nucleotides: TGTGCCAGCAGTTTATCACTGTGGACAAGTAGCAATCAGCCCCAGCATTTT. The encoded protein is CASSLSLWTSSNQPQHF. The variable domain in full, with the rest retrieved from reference TRBV28 and TRBJ1-5, is DVKVTQSSRYLVKRTGEKVFLECVQDMDHENMFWYRQDPGLGLRLIYFSYDVKMKEKGDIPEGYSVSREKKERFSLILESASTNQTSMYLCASSLSLWTSSNQPQHFGDGTRLSIL.

This chain joins TRBV19 and TRBJ1-2; the D gene is possibly TRBD1 (6 bases). Per the germline V gene, CDR1 is LNHDA and CDR2 is SQIVND (reference sequence). The CDR3 length is 13 residues. V lost 3 bases and J lost 8, with 13 bases in between. This CDR3 reads CASSIGGTNGYTF. The CDR3 DNA follows: TGTGCCAGTAGTATTGGCGGGACAAACGGCTACACCTTC.

The V gene is TRBV11-1, the J gene TRBJ1-6; D not resolved. This CDR3 contains 16 residues. Germline CDR1 is SGHAT and CDR2 is FQDESV (reference sequence). Deletions cut 4 bases from V and 2 bases from J, with 12 bases between. The CDR3 DNA follows: TGTGCCAGCAGCTCACGGACCGGGACCTATAATTCACCCCTCCACTTT. Its translation: CASSSRTGTYNSPLHF.

The rearrangement links TRBV28 to TRBJ1-4; possible D gene TRBD1, 6 bases. Germline CDR1 and CDR2: MDHEN and SYDVKM. The ends were cut back, 3 bases at V and 2 bases at J, with 7 bases in the middle. The CDR3 is made up of 14 amino acids. CDR3 coding DNA: TGTGCCAGCAGTTTTACAGGGACTAATGAAAAACTGTTTTTT. It encodes CASSFTGTNEKLFF. Using reference TRBV28 and TRBJ1-4 for the parts outside the CDR3, the full variable domain is DVKVTQSSRYLVKRTGEKVFLECVQDMDHENMFWYRQDPGLGLRLIYFSYDVKMKEKGDIPEGYSVSREKKERFSLILESASTNQTSMYLCASSFTGTNEKLFFGSGTQLSVL.

The chain uses TRBV5-4 and TRBJ2-7, with D perhaps TRBD1 (7 bases). CDR1 SGHNT and CDR2 YYREEE come from the germline V gene (reference sequence). This CDR3 has 14 residues. Trimming stripped 4 bases from V and 3 bases from J, with 14 bases between. Here the CDR3 DNA reads TGTGCCAGCAGCCCCCAGGGGGGCCTCTACGAGCAGTACTTC. Translation gives CASSPQGGLYEQYF.

The V gene is TRBV6-5, the J gene TRBJ1-3; D is unresolved. Trimming pared 6 bases from V and 2 bases from J, leaving 14 bases between. The CDR3 totals 15 residues. CDR1 and CDR2 (germline): MNHEY, SVGAGI. The CDR3 sequence: CASREWKFTGNTIYF. The CDR3 DNA is TGTGCCAGCAGGGAGTGGAAGTTCACTGGAAACACCATATATTTT.

The chain uses TRBV3-1 (or the pseudogene TRBV3-2) and TRBJ2-7; 9 bases align to TRBD2. This CDR3 spans 15 amino acids. J lost 4 bases, V lost 1 base, and 5 bases had no gene match. Germline CDR1 and CDR2: LGHDT and YNNKEL (reference sequence). CDR3 amino acids: CASSQVRTSEYEQYF. As DNA, the CDR3 is TGTGCCAGCAGCCAAGTCAGGACTAGCGAATACGAGCAGTACTTC.

The chain links TRBV5-6 to TRBJ1-3; D is uncertain. The CDR3 is 17 residues long. Germline V lookup: CDR1 SGHDT, CDR2 YYEEEE. V gave up 2 bases and J gave up 0 bases, with 15 bases separating them. The CDR3 nucleotides read TGTGCCAGCAGCTTCAGAAATCAAGCGCCCTCTGGAAACACCATATATTTT. This sequence encodes CASSFRNQAPSGNTIYF.

In this sample, this clone turned up a few times. The chain has TRBV6-4 and TRBJ2-2; no clear D gene. The length of the CDR3 is 13 residues. Germline V gene lookup returns CDR1 MRHNA and CDR2 SNTAGT. Deletions cut 2 bases from V and 7 bases from J, with 8 bases between. The CDR3 DNA reads TGTGCCAGCAGTGACAGCGAACACGGGGAGCTGTTTTTT. It codes for CASSDSEHGELFF.

This clone was detected a few times. Other DNA sequences in the same sample also yield this CDR3. V and J are TRBV6-1 and TRBJ2-1, with TRBD2 matching 12 bases. CDR3 size: 15 residues. Trimming took 2 bases from V and 4 from J; bases not matched to a gene: 0. Germline V lookup: CDR1 MNHNS, CDR2 SASEGT. CDR3 amino acids: CASSELAGGYNEQFF. The CDR3 region has the DNA TGTGCCAGCAGTGAACTAGCGGGAGGGTACAATGAGCAGTTCTTC.

This chain uses TRBV25-1 with TRBJ1-4; 7 bases are a match to TRBD1. This CDR3 contains 15 residues. V shed 4 bases, J shed 5 bases, and the junction held 7 bases outside the gene matches. Germline assignment: CDR1 MGHDK and CDR2 SYGVNS. DNA of the CDR3: TGTGCCAGCAGTGCCAGGACAGGCGCAAATGAAAAACTGTTTTTT. Its protein product is CASSARTGANEKLFF. Filled out from reference TRBV25-1 and TRBJ1-4, the complete variable domain reads EADIYQTPRYLVIGTGKKITLECSQTMGHDKMYWYQQDPGMELHLIHYSYGVNSTEKGDLSSESTVSRIRTEHFPLTLESARPSHTSQYLCASSARTGANEKLFFGSGTQLSVL.

The chain has TRBV7-9 and TRBJ1-2, with 12 nucleotides matching TRBD1. The V gene's germline CDR1 is SEHNR and CDR2 FQNEAQ (reference sequence). J lost 8 bases, V lost 5 bases, and 6 bases had no gene match. CDR3 size: 14 residues. The CDR3 DNA reads TGTGCCAGCAGCCAAGGGACAGGGGGCGGCGGCTACACCTTC. As protein: CASSQGTGGGGYTF.

This clone occurred once. CDR3 in amino acids: CASARLAGGHEQFF. In nucleotides, the CDR3 is TGCGCCAGCGCCAGACTAGCGGGAGGTCATGAGCAGTTCTTC. The chain joins TRBV10-1 to TRBJ2-1, with TRBD2 matching 13 bases. Germline V gene sequence: CDR1 WNHNN, CDR2 SYGVQD (reference sequence). The CDR3 is 14 residues long. V was pared by 8 bases and J by 8 bases, with 6 bases of the junction left unmatched.

This clone was seen only once. The chain employs TRBV10-1 and TRBJ2-7, with 7 nucleotides matching TRBD1. Germline CDR1 and CDR2: WNHNN and SYGVQD (reference sequence). The CDR3 loop spans 14 amino acids. V lost 6 bases, J lost 7 bases, and 12 bases stayed unmatched. The CDR3, as DNA: TGCGCCAGCAGCCCCGGGACAGAATTCAGGGAGCAGTACTTC. Protein: CASSPGTEFREQYF.

The CDR3 sequence is CASSVSGLANTEAFF. CDR3 in DNA: TGTGCCAGCAGCGTGTCCGGGCTGGCGAACACTGAAGCTTTCTTT. This sequence joins TRBV9 and TRBJ1-1; D uncertain. The ends were cut back, 2 bases at V and 1 base at J, with 12 bases in the middle. Germline-derived CDR1 and CDR2 are SGDLS and YYNGEE. CDR3 length: 15 amino acids.